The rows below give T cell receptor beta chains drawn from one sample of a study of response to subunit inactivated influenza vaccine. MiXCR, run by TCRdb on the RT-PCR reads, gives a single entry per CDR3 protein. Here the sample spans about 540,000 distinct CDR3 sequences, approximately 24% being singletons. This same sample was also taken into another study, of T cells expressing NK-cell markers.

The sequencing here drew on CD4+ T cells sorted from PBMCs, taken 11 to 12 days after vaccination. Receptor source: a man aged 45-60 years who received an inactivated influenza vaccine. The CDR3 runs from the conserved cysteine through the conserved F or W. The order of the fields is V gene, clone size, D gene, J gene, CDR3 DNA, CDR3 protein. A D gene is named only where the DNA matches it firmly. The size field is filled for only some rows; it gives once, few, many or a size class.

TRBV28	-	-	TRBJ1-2	TGTGCCAGCTGCTTCCCCGAGGGCTATGGCTACAACTTC	CASCFPEGYGYNF
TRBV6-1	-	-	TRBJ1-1	TGTGCCAGCAGTACGGGACGGACGAACACTGAAGCTTTCTTT	CASSTGRTNTEAFF
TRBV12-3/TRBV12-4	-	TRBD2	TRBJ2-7	TGTGCCAGCAGTTTCGGGTTTCTAGCGGGAAACGAGCAGTACTTC	CASSFGFLAGNEQYF
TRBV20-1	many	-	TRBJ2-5	TGCAGTGCTAGTGGGGAGACCCAGTACTTC	CSASGETQYF
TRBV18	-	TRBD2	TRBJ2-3	TGTGCCAGCTCACCAGGGCGGGAGGGCCTTACGCAGTATTTT	CASSPGREGLTQYF
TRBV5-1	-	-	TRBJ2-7	TGCGCCAGCAGCTTGGCTCCCTTGAACGGCGAGCAGTACTTC	CASSLAPLNGEQYF
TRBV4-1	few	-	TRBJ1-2	TGCGCCAGCAGCCAAGATATCGGTGGCTACACCTTC	CASSQDIGGYTF
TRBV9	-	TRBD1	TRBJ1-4	TGTGCCAGCGCGGTAGCAGGGGGCAATGAAAAACTGTTTTTT	CASAVAGGNEKLFF
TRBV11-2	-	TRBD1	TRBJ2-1	TGTGCCAGCAGCTTAGGTCGAGGACAGGGGTTAGGTGAGCAGTTCTTC	CASSLGRGQGLGEQFF
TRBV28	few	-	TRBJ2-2	TGTGCCAGCCGGTTCCGGGGTAGCGGCCTCCCCGGGGAGCTGTTTTTT	CASRFRGSGLPGELFF
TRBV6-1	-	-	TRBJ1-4	TGTGCCAGCTGGGATGGGGGGAGGAGGACAACTAATGAAAAACTGTTTTTT	CASWDGGRRTTNEKLFF
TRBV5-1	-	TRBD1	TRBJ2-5	TGCGCCAGCAGTCACACAGGGGGCGGGGAGACCCAGTACTTC	CASSHTGGGETQYF
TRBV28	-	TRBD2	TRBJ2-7	TGTGCCAGCAGTTTATGGCGGGAGGGCCTGTCGCGCGAGCAGTACTTC	CASSLWREGLSREQYF
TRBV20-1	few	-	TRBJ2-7	TGCAGTGCCATCCGAAACGAGCAGTACTTC	CSAIRNEQYF
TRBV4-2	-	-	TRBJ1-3	TGTGCCAGCAGCCAGGTGAAGGGCTCTGGAAACACCATATATTTT	CASSQVKGSGNTIYF
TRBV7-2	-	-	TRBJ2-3	TGTGCCAGCAGCTTAGTGTTCGTCAGCTCAGATACGCAGTATTTT	CASSLVFVSSDTQYF
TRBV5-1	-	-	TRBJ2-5	TGCGCCAGCAGCTTGGGTGCGGCAGAAGAGACCCAGTACTTC	CASSLGAAEETQYF
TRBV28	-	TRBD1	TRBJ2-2	TGTGCCAGCAAGCAGTTCAGGGGGCGCCCCGGGGAGCTGTTTTTT	CASKQFRGRPGELFF
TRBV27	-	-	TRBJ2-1	TGTGCCAGCAGTAAAGGGCCTCGGTCGTATTACAATGAGCAGTTCTTC	CASSKGPRSYYNEQFF
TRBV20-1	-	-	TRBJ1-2	TGCAGTGCCCGAGAGGCGGCGGAGGGTGGCGACACCTTC	CSAREAAEGGDTF
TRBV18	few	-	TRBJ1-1	TGTGCCAGCTCGCGCAGTGGGGGTACTGAAGCTTTCTTT	CASSRSGGTEAFF
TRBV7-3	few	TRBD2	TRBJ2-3	TGTGCCAGCAGCCCGGGACTAGCGGGAGTCACAGATACGCAGTATTTT	CASSPGLAGVTDTQYF
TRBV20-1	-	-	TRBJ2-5	TGCAGTGCCCGACCCGGGGTAGAGACCCAGTACTTC	CSARPGVETQYF
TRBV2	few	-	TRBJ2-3	TGTGCCAGCAGTGATCCCTTTAGCACAGATACGCAGTATTTT	CASSDPFSTDTQYF
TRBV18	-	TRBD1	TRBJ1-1	TGTGCCAGCTCACGGGACAGCCCTAGGAGCACTGAAGCTTTCTTT	CASSRDSPRSTEAFF
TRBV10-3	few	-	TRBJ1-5	TGTGCCATCAGGGGGGGGCCCAATCAGCCCCAGCATTTT	CAIRGGPNQPQHF
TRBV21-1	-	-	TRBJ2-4	TGTGCCAGCAGCAAAGTACGGGAGCGGGAGGGCCCCAGGGCCAAAAACATTCAGTACTTC	CASSKVREREGPRAKNIQYF
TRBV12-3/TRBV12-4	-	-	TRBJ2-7	TGTGCCAGCAGTAGCCTTCGGGGCGGGGCGACCTACGAGCAGTACTTC	CASSSLRGGATYEQYF
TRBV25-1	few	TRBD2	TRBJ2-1	TGTGCCAGCAGTGTTACTAGCGGGGCGGTGAATGAGCAGTTCTTC	CASSVTSGAVNEQFF
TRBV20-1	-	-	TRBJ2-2	TGCAGTGCTAGAGGATCGGGGCGTGGGGAGCTGTTTTTT	CSARGSGRGELFF
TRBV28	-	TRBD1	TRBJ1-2	TGTGCCAGCAGCCCGACAACAGGGGGAGTATATGGCTACACCTTC	CASSPTTGGVYGYTF
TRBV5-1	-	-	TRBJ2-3	TGCGCCAGCAGCTTGGATGGGCGCACAGATACGCAGTATTTT	CASSLDGRTDTQYF
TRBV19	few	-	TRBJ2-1	TGTGCCACCGGGTATAGAGAGCAGTTCTTC	CATGYREQFF
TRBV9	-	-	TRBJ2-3	TGTGCCAGCAGCGTCAGGGGGGGTGGAGATACGCAGTATTTT	CASSVRGGGDTQYF
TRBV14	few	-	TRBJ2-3	TGTGCCAGCAGCCAAGGGCTTGGAACACTTCTAGATACGCAGTATTTT	CASSQGLGTLLDTQYF
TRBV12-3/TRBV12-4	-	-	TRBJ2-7	TGTGCCAGCAGTTTACGTTGGAATTTGGCAGGGGTCTACGAGCAGTACTTC	CASSLRWNLAGVYEQYF
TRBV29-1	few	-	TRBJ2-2	TGCAGCGTTGATGGCTTCGCCGGGGAGCTGTTTTTT	CSVDGFAGELFF
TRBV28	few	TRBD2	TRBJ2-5	TGTGCCAGCAGTTTATTAATCCAGCGGGAGGAACAAGAGACCCAGTACTTC	CASSLLIQREEQETQYF
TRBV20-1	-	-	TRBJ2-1	TGCAGTGCGCCCGGGGGAACAGGCCCCGACAATGAGCAGTTCTTC	CSAPGGTGPDNEQFF
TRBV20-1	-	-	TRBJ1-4	TGCAGTGCCATTAACAGGGCTAATGAAAAACTGTTTTTT	CSAINRANEKLFF
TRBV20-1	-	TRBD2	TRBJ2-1	TGCAGTGCCAAAACGATTACCCGTACTAGCGGCAGCAATGAGCAGTTCTTC	CSAKTITRTSGSNEQFF
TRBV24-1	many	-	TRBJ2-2	TGTGCCACAGGACTCGGAAGTAACACCGGGGAGCTGTTTTTT	CATGLGSNTGELFF
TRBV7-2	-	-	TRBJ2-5	TGTGCCAGCAGCCCTCGAAAACAGGTAGAGACCCAGTACTTC	CASSPRKQVETQYF
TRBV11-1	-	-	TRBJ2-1	TGTGCCAGCAGCTTAGGCTTTGAGGTGGGAGATAATCACAATGAGCAGTTCTTC	CASSLGFEVGDNHNEQFF
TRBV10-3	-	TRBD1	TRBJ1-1	TGTGCCCTCTCCCCGGGACAGGGGGCCGTTACTGAAGCTTTCTTT	CALSPGQGAVTEAFF
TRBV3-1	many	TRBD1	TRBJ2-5	TGTGCCAGCAGCCGAGGGGGCCGAGAGACCCAGTACTTC	CASSRGGRETQYF
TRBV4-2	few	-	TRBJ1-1	TGTGCCAGCAGCCAAGCCGGGGGAGCGGGATCAACTGAAGCTTTCTTT	CASSQAGGAGSTEAFF